Presented here are 30 T cell receptor beta chains from one specimen sequenced in a study of technical replicates of blood from a few donors. TCRdb keeps only in-frame clones here, not all; method: immunoSEQ multiplex PCR. The sample consists of over 50,000 clones, around 92% of them appearing once. Specimen: PBMCs. All receptors derive from a human donor in good health. Some clones in this sample may be carry-over from other donors' samples.

The rearrangement links TRBV7-6 to TRBJ2-7; 7 nucleotides agree with TRBD2. Germline CDR1 and CDR2: SGHVS and FNYEAQ. V lost 7 bases, J lost 7 bases, and 19 bases stayed unmatched. The CDR3 extends over 16 amino acids. The CDR3 DNA reads TGTGCCAGCACGTCAACTAGCGTCGGAGTCTCGGGGGAGCAGTACTTC. It translates to CASTSTSVGVSGEQYF.

The V and J genes are TRBV5-8 and TRBJ1-4; D gene ambiguous. Germline V gene lookup returns CDR1 SGHTS and CDR2 YDEGEE. This CDR3 has 15 amino acids. V lost 0 bases to trimming and J lost 0 bases, with 6 bases between them. CDR3 DNA sequence: TGTGCCAGCAGCTTGGGACTTACAACTAATGAAAAACTGTTTTTT. This encodes CASSLGLTTNEKLFF.

This chain links TRBV6-5 with TRBJ1-1, with 7 bases aligning to TRBD1. The CDR3 is made up of 12 amino acids. V lost 6 bases, J lost 4 bases, and 2 bases stayed unmatched. Germline loops: CDR1 MNHEY, CDR2 SVGAGI. Written as DNA, the CDR3 is TGTGCCAGCAGGGACAGGCCCACTGAAGCTTTCTTT. Protein product: CASRDRPTEAFF.

This chain links TRBV7-8 with TRBJ2-1; TRBD2 matches at 9 bases. From germline, CDR1 is SGHVS and CDR2 FQNEAQ. CDR3 size: 15 residues. V was pared by 1 base and J by 12 bases, with 10 bases of the junction left unmatched. CDR3 protein: CASSLGGLAGTLQFF. The CDR3 nucleotides are TGTGCCAGCAGCTTAGGAGGGCTAGCGGGAACGCTGCAGTTCTTC.

This chain uses TRBV16 with TRBJ2-7, with TRBD1 identical over 11 bases. Germline CDR1 KGHSY, CDR2 FQNENV. Unmatched junction bases numbered 4, after V lost 2 bases and J lost 7 bases. The CDR3 runs 14 residues. In DNA, the CDR3 is TGTGCCAGCAGCCAAGGACAGGGGGCTGAGGAGCAGTACTTC. Translating gives CASSQGQGAEEQYF.

The V gene is TRBV14, the J gene TRBJ1-1; TRBD1 might be the D (5 bases). The CDR3 has 14 amino acids. Germline-derived CDR1 and CDR2 are SGHDN and FVKESK. Trimming removed 5 bases at V and 6 bases at J, with 16 bases between. CDR3 protein: CASSVQGPVAEAFF. The CDR3 DNA is TGTGCCAGCAGCGTTCAGGGTCCTGTCGCTGAAGCTTTCTTT.

The V gene is TRBV19, the J gene TRBJ2-3; 8 bases are a match to TRBD2. The germline V gene has CDR1 LNHDA and CDR2 SQIVND (reference sequence). Unmatched junction bases numbered 7, after V lost 7 bases and J lost 1 base. The CDR3 runs to 15 residues. The CDR3 loop reads CASTFGGGGTDTQYF. DNA for the CDR3: TGTGCCAGTACCTTCGGGGGGGGAGGCACAGATACGCAGTATTTT.

This chain links TRBV7-2 with TRBJ1-4; D remains ambiguous. Trimming left V 0 bases short and J 4 bases short, with 12 bases between. The CDR3 loop spans 16 amino acids. In germline, CDR1 is SGHTA, CDR2 FQGNSA. CDR3 in amino acids: CASSLASPGNNEKLFF. The DNA for the CDR3 is TGTGCCAGCAGCTTAGCGTCCCCGGGGAATAATGAAAAACTGTTTTTT.

This clone was counted between two and nine times. The J gene is TRBJ1-1, the V gene TRBV7-2; D might be TRBD1 (5 bases). Trimming cost V 3 bases and J 3 bases, with 8 bases left between them. Germline CDR1 and CDR2: SGHTA and FQGNSA. CDR3 length: 13 amino acids. The CDR3 loop is CASSFIRDTEAFF. Here the CDR3 DNA reads TGTGCCAGCAGCTTTATCAGGGACACTGAAGCTTTCTTT.

The DNA for the CDR3 is TGTGCCAGCAGCTTCGGCGGGGGGAGCTACGAGCAGTACTTC. It codes for CASSFGGGSYEQYF. The chain combines TRBV7-2 with TRBJ2-7; 8 bases agree with TRBD2. The germline V gene encodes CDR1 SGHTA and CDR2 FQGNSA. V shed 3 bases and J 3 bases; nucleotides not matched to a gene: 4. The CDR3 is 14 residues long.

The chain couples TRBV7-2 to TRBJ1-2, with D hard to call. The CDR3 has 17 amino acids. Trimming took 0 bases from V and 6 from J, leaving 20 bases between them. Germline V gives CDR1 SGHTA, CDR2 FQGNSA. DNA of the CDR3: TGTGCCAGCAGCTTAGCACCTGTCGCGATACCTGCTAATGGCTACACCTTC. It codes for CASSLAPVAIPANGYTF. Supplemented by reference TRBV7-2 and TRBJ1-2, the full variable domain reads GAGVSQSPSNKVTEKGKDVELRCDPISGHTALYWYRQSLGQGLEFLIYFQGNSAPDKSGLPSDRFSAERTGGSVSTLTIQRTQQEDSAVYLCASSLAPVAIPANGYTFGSGTRLTVV.

This chain connects TRBV19 to TRBJ2-3; 7 positions match TRBD1. With V trimmed by 6 bases and J by 11 bases, 14 bases remained unmatched. Germline V gene data show CDR1 as LNHDA and CDR2 as SQIVND (reference sequence). This CDR3 has 14 amino acids. The CDR3 sequence is CASSDQGVGWGQYF. Written as DNA, the CDR3 is TGTGCCAGTAGCGACCAGGGGGTGGGTTGGGGGCAGTATTTT.

The chain combines TRBV7-3 with TRBJ2-1, with unresolved D. Per the germline V gene, CDR1 is SGHTA and CDR2 is FQGTGA. V lost 5 bases to trimming and J lost 7 bases, with 12 bases between them. This CDR3 contains 13 residues. CDR3 sequence: CASSPFSGNEQFF. CDR3 nucleotide sequence: TGTGCCAGCAGCCCCTTTTCCGGGAATGAGCAGTTCTTC. Together with reference TRBV7-3 and TRBJ2-1, the CDR3 gives the full variable domain: GAGVSQTPSNKVTEKGKYVELRCDPISGHTALYWYRQSLGQGPEFLIYFQGTGAADDSGLPNDRFFAVRPEGSVSTLKIQRTERGDSAVYLCASSPFSGNEQFFGPGTRLTVL.

The chain has TRBV7-9 and TRBJ2-5, with 8 bases aligning to TRBD2. This CDR3 has 14 residues. V shed 6 bases, J shed 5 bases, and the junction held 8 bases outside the gene matches. Germline-derived CDR1 and CDR2 are SEHNR and FQNEAQ (reference sequence). The CDR3 bases are TGTGCCAGCAGTAAGGTACTAGCGGCGGAGACCCAGTACTTC. Its protein product is CASSKVLAAETQYF.

The J gene is TRBJ2-7, the V gene TRBV6-1; maybe TRBD2 (7 bases). CDR3 length: 14 amino acids. Per germline, CDR1 MNHNS and CDR2 SASEGT. Trimming shortened V by 3 bases and J by 3 bases, and 12 bases separated the two germline ends. The CDR3 region has the DNA TGTGCCAGCAGTGAGGGGGGGGCAGGCTACGAGCAGTACTTC. It is translated as CASSEGGAGYEQYF.

J is TRBJ2-2 and V is TRBV7-9; D may be TRBD2 (6 bases). Germline V CDR1 and CDR2: SEHNR, FQNEAQ (reference sequence). Trimming shortened V by 1 base and J by 4 bases, and 10 bases separated the two germline ends. The CDR3 runs to 15 residues. CDR3: CASSLVREITGELFF. The CDR3 coding sequence is TGTGCCAGCAGCTTAGTTCGGGAGATCACCGGGGAGCTGTTTTTT.

The rearrangement joins TRBV10-2 to TRBJ2-2, with 9 bases matching TRBD2. Germline V gene data show CDR1 as WSHSY and CDR2 as SAAADI. The V gene end was trimmed by 6 bases and the J gene end by 3 bases; junction bases not matched to a gene: 5. CDR3 length equals 15 residues. This chain's CDR3 is CASRAGLADTGELFF. As DNA, the CDR3 is TGCGCCAGCAGGGCGGGACTAGCTGACACCGGGGAGCTGTTTTTT.

The chain joins TRBV7-2 to TRBJ2-5; 14 bases are a match to TRBD2. Per germline, CDR1 SGHTA and CDR2 FQGNSA. CDR3 size: 17 residues. Unmatched junction bases numbered 8, after V lost 3 bases and J lost 5 bases. The CDR3 reads CASSLSPGLAGGETQYF. The CDR3 nucleotides read TGTGCCAGCAGCTTGTCCCCTGGACTAGCGGGGGGTGAGACCCAGTACTTC.

V gene TRBV11-2 combines with J gene TRBJ2-7; D uncertain. The CDR3 length is 11 residues. Germline CDR1 reads SGHAT; CDR2 reads FQNNGV. Trimming left V 2 bases short and J 6 bases short, with 5 bases between. CDR3 coding DNA: TGTGCCAGCAGCTTATTCCGCGAGCAGTACTTC. Its translation is CASSLFREQYF.

The chain carries TRBV27 and TRBJ2-7; D remains ambiguous. Trimming shortened V by 0 bases and J by 4 bases, and 7 bases separated the two germline ends. This CDR3 has 13 residues. Germline assignment: CDR1 MNHEY and CDR2 SMNVEV (reference sequence). DNA of the CDR3: TGTGCCAGCAGTTTATCTGGCCCTTACGAGCAGTACTTC. Its protein product is CASSLSGPYEQYF.

V and J are TRBV7-2 and TRBJ1-6, with 9 positions matching TRBD1. The CDR3 runs 14 residues. The V segment lost 4 bases and the J segment 10 bases; nucleotides outside the gene matches: 5. From germline, CDR1 is SGHTA and CDR2 FQGNSA. CDR3 sequence: CASSWTGVKSPLHF. The CDR3 nucleotides are TGTGCCAGCAGCTGGACAGGGGTGAAGTCACCCCTCCACTTT.

The chain joins TRBV5-1 to TRBJ2-6, with 7 nucleotides matching TRBD1. Germline V gene sequence: CDR1 SGHRS, CDR2 YFSETQ. The CDR3 is 16 residues long. The V and J ends lost 3 bases and 0 bases, in that order; junction bases with no gene match: 3. The CDR3: CASSSRQGSGANVLTF. CDR3 coding DNA: TGCGCCAGCAGCTCCCGACAGGGCTCTGGGGCCAACGTCCTGACTTTC.

V is TRBV11-2 and J is TRBJ2-1, with 14 bases matching TRBD2. V was pared by 6 bases and J by 7 bases, with 5 bases of the junction left unmatched. The CDR3 totals 15 residues. CDR1 SGHAT and CDR2 FQNNGV come from the germline V gene. CDR3 nucleotide sequence: TGTGCCAGCAGACCCGGGACTAGCGGGGGAAATGAGCAGTTCTTC. Its translation: CASRPGTSGGNEQFF.

This chain joins TRBV30 and TRBJ2-7; TRBD2 matches at 9 bases. Germline V gene lookup returns CDR1 GTSNPN and CDR2 SVGIG (reference sequence). The CDR3 is 14 amino acids. V was pared by 2 bases and J by 7 bases, with 9 bases of the junction left unmatched. The CDR3 loop is CAWSSAGGPREQYF. CDR3 DNA: TGTGCCTGGAGTTCGGCGGGAGGGCCTAGAGAGCAGTACTTC.

The V call is TRBV4-2, the J call TRBJ1-4; TRBD1 might be the D (5 bases). Germline CDR1 is LGHNA and CDR2 is YNFKEQ. The length of the CDR3 is 16 residues. Trimming pared 2 bases from V and 8 bases from J, leaving 18 bases between. CDR3 coding DNA: TGTGCCAGCAGCCAACAGGGCAGGGCCGGTAGGGAAAAACTGTTTTTT. This codes for CASSQQGRAGREKLFF.

V and J are TRBV10-2 and TRBJ1-6; 7 bases map to TRBD1. Losses at the gene ends were 7 bases for V and 7 bases for J; bases not matched to a gene: 10. The CDR3 spans 15 residues. Per the germline V gene, CDR1 is WSHSY and CDR2 is SAAADI. The DNA for the CDR3 is TGCGCCAGCACGGCGGGGGGACAGTCGAATTCACCCCTCCACTTT. Translation: CASTAGGQSNSPLHF.

The chain combines TRBV19 with TRBJ1-6; maybe TRBD1 (5 bases). Germline V gene data show CDR1 as LNHDA and CDR2 as SQIVND (reference sequence). The CDR3 contains 16 residues. V gave up 3 bases and J gave up 7 bases, with 16 bases separating them. DNA of the CDR3: TGTGCCAGTAGTATGGCGGGGCGTGGGAGCAATTCACCCCTCCACTTT. Amino acid sequence: CASSMAGRGSNSPLHF.

This clone occurred once. The chain uses TRBV7-3 and TRBJ2-3; 8 bases fit TRBD2. V dropped 4 bases and J dropped 4; count of bases not matched to a gene: 4. The CDR3 totals 14 residues. The germline gives CDR1 SGHTA, CDR2 FQGTGA. The CDR3 region is CASSSRGGADTQYF. The CDR3 coding sequence is TGTGCCAGCAGCTCACGGGGGGGCGCAGATACGCAGTATTTT.

The V call is TRBV5-1, the J call TRBJ2-1; 11 bases fit TRBD1. The J segment lost 10 bases and the V segment lost 7 bases, leaving 7 bases of the junction unmatched. The CDR3 extends over 13 amino acids. Looked up from germline, CDR1 is SGHRS and CDR2 is YFSETQ. In DNA, the CDR3 is TGCGCCAGCGAAGGGACAGGGGGTGTGGAGCAGTTCTTC. Translating gives CASEGTGGVEQFF. Filled out from reference TRBV5-1 and TRBJ2-1, the complete variable domain reads KAGVTQTPRYLIKTRGQQVTLSCSPISGHRSVSWYQQTPGQGLQFLFEYFSETQRNKGNFPGRFSGRQFSNSRSEMNVSTLELGDSALYLCASEGTGGVEQFFGPGTRLTVL.

The gene calls are TRBV5-8 and TRBJ2-3, with TRBD2 matching 11 bases. The germline gives CDR1 SGHTS, CDR2 YDEGEE. Losses at the gene ends were 4 bases for V and 4 bases for J; bases not matched to a gene: 8. This CDR3 has 16 amino acids. The CDR3 DNA follows: TGTGCCAGCAGCCTTAGCGGGAGGGCCGGGTCAGATACGCAGTATTTT. Protein: CASSLSGRAGSDTQYF.